Following are 21 T cell receptor beta chains from one sample sequenced in a study of blood T cell repertoires in COVID-19. Data came from immunoSEQ multiplex PCR; TCRdb stores just in-frame clones and leaves some out. The sample carries approximately 190,000 clones, roughly 80% recorded once. The specimen was peripheral blood. These receptor sequences come from a woman aged 55-70 years with COVID-19, enrolled during active disease.

The chain has TRBV19 and TRBJ2-2; TRBD1 matches at 11 bases. The CDR3 extends over 18 amino acids. After removal of 5 bases from V and 6 bases from J, the junction contained 14 bases not matched to a gene. The germline gives CDR1 LNHDA, CDR2 SQIVND (reference sequence). CDR3 bases: TGTGCCAGTAGTCCCTGGACAGGGGGCGGGTGGGGGGCCGGGGAGCTGTTTTTT. It codes for CASSPWTGGGWGAGELFF.

This chain connects TRBV4-2 to TRBJ2-2; D is unclear. In germline, CDR1 is LGHNA, CDR2 YNFKEQ. Between the trimmed V and J ends, which lost 4 bases and 2 bases, there was a span of 2 bases. The CDR3 runs 12 residues. The CDR3 sequence is CASSPNTGELFF. For the CDR3, the DNA is TGTGCCAGCAGCCCAAACACCGGGGAGCTGTTTTTT.

The chain carries TRBV5-1 and TRBJ1-4; 10 nucleotides align to TRBD1. The ends lost 0 bases at V and 7 bases at J; junction bases unmatched: 9. CDR3 length equals 17 residues. Germline CDR1 SGHRS, CDR2 YFSETQ. CDR3 coding DNA: TGCGCCAGCAGCTTGGGGCCGGGACAGGGGACGACTGAAAAACTGTTTTTT. Its protein is CASSLGPGQGTTEKLFF.

The gene calls are TRBV5-8 and TRBJ2-1; 10 nucleotides match TRBD2. V lost 2 bases and J lost 3; bases outside the gene matches: 2. The CDR3 consists of 15 residues. In germline, CDR1 is SGHTS, CDR2 YDEGEE. The CDR3 coding sequence is TGTGCCAGCAGCTTTAGCGGGAGGATCTACAATGAGCAGTTCTTC. Translation gives CASSFSGRIYNEQFF.

This chain connects TRBV5-4 to TRBJ1-2; D not certain. The V gene lost 1 base and the J gene lost 1 base, with 11 bases spanning the gap. From germline, CDR1 is SGHNT and CDR2 YYREEE (reference sequence). The CDR3 consists of 15 residues. In nucleotides, the CDR3 is TGTGCCAGCAGCTTGTTCTCCGGTTTTAACTATGGCTACACCTTC. Encoded protein: CASSLFSGFNYGYTF.

This clone was detected only once. The chain joins TRBV19 to TRBJ1-6; 7 bases are a match to TRBD1. The V segment lost 4 bases and the J segment 7 bases; nucleotides outside the gene matches: 4. Germline loops: CDR1 LNHDA, CDR2 SQIVND (reference sequence). The CDR3 totals 14 residues. The CDR3: CASSTTGDNSPLHF. CDR3 sequence (DNA): TGTGCCAGTAGTACAACAGGGGACAATTCACCCCTCCACTTT.

The chain uses TRBV28 and TRBJ1-4; D is ambiguous. Germline lookup yields CDR1 MDHEN and CDR2 SYDVKM. V was trimmed by 5 bases and J by 11 bases, leaving 12 bases between them. This CDR3 has 12 residues. CDR3 amino acids: CASSLRGAKLFF. The CDR3 coding sequence is TGTGCCAGCAGTCTCCGCGGAGCTAAACTGTTTTTT. The full variable domain, its missing parts supplied by reference TRBV28 and TRBJ1-4, is DVKVTQSSRYLVKRTGEKVFLECVQDMDHENMFWYRQDPGLGLRLIYFSYDVKMKEKGDIPEGYSVSREKKERFSLILESASTNQTSMYLCASSLRGAKLFFGSGTQLSVL.

The chain employs TRBV7-2 and TRBJ2-3; D not certain. V was clipped by 4 bases and J by 2 bases, with 4 bases between them. This CDR3 is built from 12 residues. Looked up from germline, CDR1 is SGHTA and CDR2 is FQGNSA. The DNA of the CDR3 is TGTGCCAGCAGCTCCCTCACAGATACGCAGTATTTT. Its translation is CASSSLTDTQYF.

This sequence joins TRBV20-1 and TRBJ1-2, with D tentatively TRBD1 (6 bases). Per the germline V gene, CDR1 is DFQATT and CDR2 is SNEGSKA (reference sequence). Trimming removed 4 bases from V and 7 bases from J, with 10 bases in between. The CDR3 contains 11 residues. The DNA for the CDR3 is TGCAGTGCTACAGGGGCGGGTGGCTACACCTTC. The encoded protein is CSATGAGGYTF.

The V call is TRBV28, the J call TRBJ1-2; TRBD1 is a possible D gene (5 bases). CDR3 length: 15 amino acids. The germline CDR1 and CDR2 sequences are MDHEN and SYDVKM. Trimming took off 6 bases at V and 2 bases at J, with 16 bases between the two ends. Written as DNA, the CDR3 is TGTGCCAGCAGAATCGCAGGGTGGGTGAACTATGGCTACACCTTC. It encodes CASRIAGWVNYGYTF.

The J gene is TRBJ1-6, the V gene TRBV10-3; possibly TRBD1 for D (5 bases). Looked up from germline, CDR1 is ENHRY and CDR2 is SYGVKD. V dropped 4 bases and J dropped 10 bases, with 20 bases sitting between them. This CDR3 spans 16 amino acids. The CDR3 loop is CAISVLPGGVGSPLHF. The DNA of the CDR3 is TGTGCCATCAGTGTGCTACCCGGGGGGGTAGGCTCACCCCTCCACTTT.

In nucleotides, the CDR3 is TGTGCCAGCAACTCTGTCAGGGGCGCCTACGAGCAGTACTTC. Protein product: CASNSVRGAYEQYF. This chain uses TRBV2 with TRBJ2-7; tentatively, D is TRBD1 (6 bases). V was cut by 7 bases and J by 2 bases, with 15 bases left in between. Germline-derived CDR1 and CDR2 are SNHLY and FYNNEI. This CDR3 is built from 14 residues.

The chain joins TRBV7-9 to TRBJ2-3; TRBD1 aligns across 7 bases. CDR1 SEHNR and CDR2 FQNEAQ come from the germline V gene (reference sequence). CDR3 size: 16 residues. J was trimmed by 0 bases and V by 1 base; bases with no gene match: 4. The CDR3 loop is CASSLGAGGSTDTQYF. Here the CDR3 DNA reads TGTGCCAGCAGCTTAGGTGCAGGGGGAAGCACAGATACGCAGTATTTT.

V gene TRBV6-2 or TRBV6-3 combines with J gene TRBJ2-7; 8 nucleotides agree with TRBD2. After removal of 5 bases from V and 2 bases from J, the junction contained 5 bases not matched to a gene. The V gene's germline CDR1 is MNHEY and CDR2 SVGEGT. This CDR3 is built from 14 residues. CDR3 amino acids: CASSRAGGPYEQYV. In nucleotides, the CDR3 is TGTGCCAGCAGTCGTGCGGGGGGTCCCTACGAGCAGTACGTC.

This rearrangement joins TRBV6-5 to TRBJ2-7; 14 bases align to TRBD2. The CDR3 spans 14 residues. The ends lost 2 bases at V and 9 bases at J; junction bases unmatched: 3. Per the germline V gene, CDR1 is MNHEY and CDR2 is SVGAGI. CDR3 in amino acids: CASSYGTSGSLQYF. In DNA form, the CDR3 reads TGTGCCAGCAGTTACGGGACTAGCGGGAGCCTGCAGTACTTC.

The rearrangement joins TRBV30 to TRBJ1-1, with D tentatively TRBD1 (6 bases). From germline, CDR1 is GTSNPN and CDR2 SVGIG (reference sequence). Trimming removed 4 bases from V and 4 bases from J, with 16 bases in between. The CDR3 spans 14 residues. The CDR3 nucleotides read TGTGCCTGGACCGGGGGAGGGGGAGTCACTGAAGCTTTCTTT. Amino acids: CAWTGGGGVTEAFF.

This rearrangement joins TRBV28 to TRBJ1-6, with 7 positions matching TRBD1. CDR3 size: 13 residues. Per the germline V gene, CDR1 is MDHEN and CDR2 is SYDVKM. J lost 6 bases, V lost 9 bases, and 5 bases had no gene match. The CDR3 sequence is CASTGAGNSPLHF. In DNA, the CDR3 is TGTGCCAGTACAGGGGCCGGTAATTCACCCCTCCACTTT.

This chain uses TRBV19 with TRBJ2-3; D unresolved. V was cut by 5 bases and J by 2 bases, with 8 bases left in between. This CDR3 contains 13 residues. CDR1 and CDR2 (germline): LNHDA, SQIVND (reference sequence). In DNA, the CDR3 is TGTGCCAGTAGTGACTGGATCACAGATACGCAGTATTTT. Translating gives CASSDWITDTQYF.

The rearrangement joins TRBV7-8 to TRBJ1-5, with D maybe TRBD1 (6 bases). The CDR3 runs 16 residues. V was cut by 3 bases and J by 7 bases, with 19 bases left in between. The germline V gene has CDR1 SGHVS and CDR2 FQNEAQ. The CDR3 sequence is CASSFPAGASGQPQHF. The CDR3 region has the DNA TGTGCCAGCAGCTTCCCCGCGGGGGCTTCGGGGCAGCCCCAGCATTTT. Together with reference TRBV7-8 and TRBJ1-5, the CDR3 gives the full variable domain: GAGVSQSPRYKVAKRGQDVALRCDPISGHVSLFWYQQALGQGPEFLTYFQNEAQLDKSGLPSDRFFAERPEGSVSTLKIQRTQQEDSAVYLCASSFPAGASGQPQHFGDGTRLSIL.

This clone has a handful of counts. The chain uses TRBV7-8 and TRBJ2-3, with 16 positions matching TRBD2. The CDR3 has 19 residues. With 5 bases clipped from V and 1 base from J, the junction kept 9 bases outside the gene matches. Germline values: CDR1 SGHVS, CDR2 FQNEAQ. In DNA form, the CDR3 reads TGTGCCAGCAGCCGGGGACTAGCGGGGGGGCCATTGGGCACAGATACGCAGTATTTT. It codes for CASSRGLAGGPLGTDTQYF.

A single count supports this clone. The chain couples TRBV4-3 to TRBJ1-3; D is unresolved. Germline CDR1 and CDR2: LGHNA and YSLEER. V gave up 4 bases and J gave up 1 base, with 17 bases separating them. This CDR3 contains 17 residues. CDR3 region: CASSPARRTLSGNTIYF. The DNA for the CDR3 is TGCGCCAGCAGCCCGGCACGGAGGACCCTATCTGGAAACACCATATATTTT.